Each of the 18 T cell receptor beta chains below was sequenced from the same sample in a study of cytomegalovirus exposure and HLA in healthy donors. The study ran its PCR with 60 Vbeta and 13 Jbeta primers. Clones were sequenced by immunoSEQ multiplex PCR, and TCRdb holds only the in-frame ones, with some missing. There are under 150,000 clones in the sample; about 73% occur only once, and approximately 3.5% lies in the top ten. Sequencing was carried out using PBMCs. These TCRs come from a woman in her twenties or thirties in good health and CMV-seropositive.

The chain combines TRBV11-2 with TRBJ2-1, with 8 bases matching TRBD1. V shed 7 bases, J shed 4 bases, and the junction held 9 bases outside the gene matches. The CDR3 spans 15 residues. The V gene's germline CDR1 is SGHAT and CDR2 FQNNGV. CDR3 nucleotide sequence: TGTGCCAGCAATCTTAGACAGGGGCCATACAATGAGCAGTTCTTC. Translation gives CASNLRQGPYNEQFF. The whole variable domain, filled in from reference TRBV11-2 and TRBJ2-1, reads EAGVAQSPRYKIIEKRQSVAFWCNPISGHATLYWYQQILGQGPKLLIQFQNNGVVDDSQLPKDRFSAERLKGVDSTLKIQPAKLEDSAVYLCASNLRQGPYNEQFFGPGTRLTVL.

The J gene is TRBJ2-7, the V gene TRBV7-2; D perhaps matches TRBD1 (6 bases). Germline-derived CDR1 and CDR2 are SGHTA and FQGNSA. The CDR3 extends over 14 amino acids. Trimming took 1 base from V and 4 from J, leaving 11 bases between them. This CDR3 reads CASSLVIQGYEQYF. The CDR3 DNA reads as TGTGCCAGCAGCTTAGTGATCCAGGGGTACGAGCAGTACTTC.

The chain has TRBV28 and TRBJ2-7, with D tentatively TRBD1 (6 bases). Germline values: CDR1 MDHEN, CDR2 SYDVKM. V lost 7 bases and J lost 5, with 21 bases in between. The CDR3 is 15 amino acids. The CDR3 DNA is TGTGCCAGCACTCCTACAGGGATTAGGTCCCACGAGCAGTACTTC. Its protein product is CASTPTGIRSHEQYF.

As DNA, the CDR3 is TGTGCCAGCAGCTTATGTCTCAGGGTGATTTACTCTGGAAACACCATATATTTT. Translating gives CASSLCLRVIYSGNTIYF. The chain has TRBV7-7 and TRBJ1-3, with D possibly matching TRBD1 (5 bases). The CDR3 consists of 18 residues. The germline V gene encodes CDR1 SSHAT and CDR2 FNYEAQ (reference sequence). Trimming took off 2 bases at V and 0 bases at J, with 17 bases between the two ends. Variable domain in full (rest from reference TRBV7-7 and TRBJ1-3): GAGVSQSPRYKVTKRGQDVTLRCDPISSHATLYWYQQALGQGPEFLTYFNYEAQPDKSGLPSDRFSAERPEGSISTLTIQRTEQRDSAMYRCASSLCLRVIYSGNTIYFGEGSWLTVV.

This chain connects TRBV5-1 to TRBJ2-5, with TRBD2 as a possible D gene (7 bases). There are 14 residues in the CDR3. Trimming stripped 1 base from V and 5 bases from J, with 12 bases between. Germline values: CDR1 SGHRS, CDR2 YFSETQ. CDR3 bases: TGCGCCAGCAGCTTGCGGGGGGCGACGGAGACCCAGTACTTC. Translating it yields CASSLRGATETQYF.

The genes are TRBV6-5 and TRBJ2-1, with 10 bases that match TRBD1. Germline loops: CDR1 MNHEY, CDR2 SVGAGI. The junction had 3 bases not matched to a gene; V was cut back by 5 bases and J by 2 bases. The CDR3 runs to 15 residues. CDR3 in amino acids: CASSLDRGPYNEQFF. CDR3 nucleotide sequence: TGTGCCAGCAGTCTCGACAGGGGGCCCTACAATGAGCAGTTCTTC.

The J gene is TRBJ1-5, the V gene TRBV28, with 11 bases fitting TRBD1. The CDR3 loop spans 15 amino acids. After removal of 5 bases from V and 4 bases from J, the junction contained 4 bases not matched to a gene. The germline V gene has CDR1 MDHEN and CDR2 SYDVKM. CDR3 DNA sequence: TGTGCCAGCAGTCCCGGGACAGGGGGAAATCAGCCCCAGCATTTT. Encoded protein: CASSPGTGGNQPQHF.

The J gene is TRBJ2-7, the V gene TRBV6-6, with D perhaps matching TRBD1 (5 bases). Germline-derived CDR1 and CDR2 are MNHNY and SVGAGI (reference sequence). V lost 7 bases to trimming and J lost 0 bases, with 13 bases between them. There are 14 residues in the CDR3. The CDR3 DNA reads TGTGCCAGCAATGAACAGGTTACCTCCTACGAGCAGTACTTC. Protein: CASNEQVTSYEQYF.

The J gene is TRBJ1-5, the V gene TRBV30; possibly TRBD1 for D (5 bases). Germline loops: CDR1 GTSNPN, CDR2 SVGIG (reference sequence). This CDR3 has 14 residues. V lost 1 base, J lost 3 bases, and 10 bases lay in between. The CDR3 DNA reads TGTGCCTGGAGTGGCCGGGACTACAATCAGCCCCAGCATTTT. Translation: CAWSGRDYNQPQHF. Complete variable domain (other parts from reference TRBV30 and TRBJ1-5): SQTIHQWPATLVQPVGSPLSLECTVEGTSNPNLYWYRQAAGRGLQLLFYSVGIGQISSEVPQNLSASRPQDRQFILSSKKLLLSDSGFYLCAWSGRDYNQPQHFGDGTRLSIL.

This chain links TRBV25-1 with TRBJ1-1; perhaps TRBD1 as D (6 bases). V gave up 6 bases and J gave up 11 bases, with 16 bases separating them. This CDR3 has 12 residues. Germline assignment: CDR1 MGHDK and CDR2 SYGVNS. Here the CDR3 DNA reads TGTGCCAGCAGGGCAGGGGCCCTTGGGGCTTTCTTT. It is translated as CASRAGALGAFF. The full variable domain, in which reference TRBV25-1 and TRBJ1-1 provide the parts outside the CDR3, is EADIYQTPRYLVIGTGKKITLECSQTMGHDKMYWYQQDPGMELHLIHYSYGVNSTEKGDLSSESTVSRIRTEHFPLTLESARPSHTSQYLCASRAGALGAFFGQGTRLTVV.

This clone was detected once. The genes are TRBV5-1 and TRBJ2-7; D possibly corresponds to TRBD2 (6 bases). The V gene lost 4 bases and the J gene lost 0 bases, with 14 bases spanning the gap. CDR1 and CDR2 from the germline V gene are SGHRS and YFSETQ. The CDR3 is made up of 15 amino acids. The CDR3 protein is CASSTGDSRSYEQYF. The DNA of the CDR3 is TGCGCCAGCAGCACGGGGGACTCCCGCTCCTACGAGCAGTACTTC.

The chain links TRBV14 to TRBJ1-2, with a tentative D call TRBD1 (5 bases). Deletions cut 2 bases from V and 0 bases from J, with 13 bases between. The length of the CDR3 is 16 residues. In germline, CDR1 is SGHDN, CDR2 FVKESK. The CDR3 DNA is TGTGCCAGCAGCCAACGGGTAGGGGCAGCTAACTATGGCTACACCTTC. This codes for CASSQRVGAANYGYTF.

The gene calls are TRBV7-9 and TRBJ2-5, with TRBD1 matching 7 bases. Germline loops: CDR1 SEHNR, CDR2 FQNEAQ (reference sequence). The CDR3 extends over 16 amino acids. J gave up 3 bases and V 5 bases, and 12 bases lay outside the gene matches. DNA of the CDR3: TGTGCCAGCAGCCCTCGGACAGGAATCCTGGAAGAGACCCAGTACTTC. Translating gives CASSPRTGILEETQYF.

This chain connects TRBV29-1 to TRBJ1-2; 7 bases line up with TRBD1. The length of the CDR3 is 14 residues. The germline gives CDR1 SQVTM, CDR2 ANQGSEA. The junction had 9 bases not matched to a gene; V was cut back by 4 bases and J by 4 bases. The CDR3 protein is CSVVPDRSSYGYTF. The CDR3 DNA sequence: TGCAGCGTTGTGCCGGACAGGAGTAGCTATGGCTACACCTTC.

The chain employs TRBV2 and TRBJ2-2, with D tentatively TRBD1 (5 bases). The germline V gene encodes CDR1 SNHLY and CDR2 FYNNEI. Trimming stripped 4 bases from V and 5 bases from J, with 8 bases between. The CDR3 has 13 amino acids. The CDR3: CASSGAGTGELFF. CDR3 nucleotide sequence: TGTGCCAGCAGTGGGGCAGGGACCGGGGAGCTGTTTTTT.

The genes are TRBV5-4 and TRBJ1-4; D uncertain. Between the trimmed V and J ends, which lost 2 bases and 0 bases, there was a span of 17 bases. The length of the CDR3 is 18 residues. Germline assignment: CDR1 SGHNT and CDR2 YYREEE (reference sequence). The DNA of the CDR3 is TGTGCCAGCAGCTTACGGAAAACCTATCTAGCAACTAATGAAAAACTGTTTTTT. Protein sequence: CASSLRKTYLATNEKLFF.

V usage is TRBV4-3 and J usage is TRBJ2-1; 8 positions agree with TRBD2. V was clipped by 0 bases and J by 5 bases; unmatched bases: 18. Germline CDR1 reads LGHNA; CDR2 reads YSLEER. CDR3 length equals 20 residues. CDR3 sequence (DNA): TGCGCCAGCAGCCAAGAGATCTCTCGCAGCGGGGGTGACTCAAACAATGAGCAGTTCTTC. Amino acid sequence: CASSQEISRSGGDSNNEQFF.

This clone has more than one count but fewer than ten. The rearrangement uses TRBV7-9 and TRBJ1-2, with 10 bases fitting TRBD1. V was pared by 1 base and J by 7 bases, with 3 bases of the junction left unmatched. This CDR3 has 14 amino acids. Germline V CDR1 and CDR2: SEHNR, FQNEAQ (reference sequence). CDR3 residues: CASSLGGTGVGYTF. In DNA form, the CDR3 reads TGTGCCAGCAGCTTAGGCGGGACAGGGGTTGGCTACACCTTC.